This T cell receptor beta chain was found in a study of T cells in tumors after PD-1 blockade. Study details: Either cemiplimab 350 mg every 2 weeks or pembrolizumab 200 mg every 3 weeks was given. Some patients also took daily vismodegib 150 mg during anti-PD-1 treatment. Mean per blood sample: 90,000 to 120,000 templates (about 24,000-260,000), some 34,000 unique clonotypes.

Sequencing used immunoSEQ multiplex PCR; TCRdb keeps in-frame clones, though not all of them. The sample lists approximately 60,000 clones, around 80% occurring once. Notes on this clone: Its matching antigen is unknown.

There are 13 residues in the CDR3. Germline V gene data show CDR1 as LGHNA and CDR2 as YNFKEQ. The V and J ends lost 1 base and 3 bases respectively, with 6 bases between them. Findings and caveats of the study: Peripheral recruitment is suggested, as some novel exhausted tumor clones were in pre-treatment blood.

This clonotype was obtained from a human donor with basal cell carcinoma. This chain links TRBV4-2 with TRBJ1-1; D remains ambiguous. The sequenced sample was PBMCs, obtained before anti-PD-1 treatment. In DNA, the CDR3 is TGTGCCAGCAGCCAAGGGAGGGACACTGAAGCTTTCTTT. This codes for CASSQGRDTEAFF.